Sequencing of this T cell receptor beta chain was carried out in a study of OX40 agonist ivuxolimab in advanced cancers. Broader study findings: Within 6 weeks, CD4+ and CD8+ blood T cells expanded clonally at 0.1 to 3.0 mg/kg. Expanded peripheral T cells had an undetermined antigen specificity.

Some clones are missing from TCRdb's copy, which holds only in-frame ones; the method was immunoSEQ multiplex PCR. The sample includes fewer than 85,000 clones, around 90% seen only once; the top ten take 0.43%. Comments on this clone: Its target is unknown.

The germline V gene encodes CDR1 SGHNT and CDR2 YENEEA. V trimming: 3 bases; J trimming: 4 bases; junction bases outside the gene matches: 8. The length of the CDR3 is 15 residues. The sequences come from CD4+ or CD8+ T cells sorted from blood, collected in a trial of the OX40 agonist ivuxolimab. This chain connects TRBV11-3 to TRBJ1-2, with 7 bases that match TRBD1. This clonotype originated in an adult with an advanced solid tumor such as melanoma, head and neck, liver or kidney cancer. CDR3 coding DNA: TGTGCCAGCAGCTTGGAGCGACAGGGCTTCTATGGCTACACCTTC. Amino acids: CASSLERQGFYGYTF.